Reported below is one TCR beta chain. Its target is not known. Investigators performed immunoSEQ version v3.0 at survey level. TCRdb keeps only in-frame clones here, not all; method: immunoSEQ multiplex PCR. The sample lists about 16,000 clones, approximately 81% occurring once. V was cut by 1 base and J by 4 bases, with 16 bases left in between. The CDR3 is 16 residues long. The germline V gene has CDR1 MGHRA and CDR2 YSYEKL. The data belong to a study of long-term antiretroviral therapy in people with HIV. Study-level findings and limits: Older ART regimens may have been in use when blood was drawn between about 2004 and 2018.

The TCR sequence derives from a woman between 35 and 50 years old with HIV. This chain links TRBV4-1 with TRBJ1-2; D not certain. This specimen was unsorted PBMCs, taken 3.2 to 3.4 years after starting antiretroviral therapy. DNA for the CDR3: TGCGCCAGCAGCCAAGTAATAGGCGGCGTCGGCTATGGCTACACCTTC. Its translation: CASSQVIGGVGYGYTF.